These 27 T cell receptor beta chains originate from one sample sequenced in a study of blood T cell repertoires in COVID-19. Produced via immunoSEQ multiplex PCR; TCRdb's table is partial and in-frame only. The sample consists of 200,000 or so clones, around four fifths of them appearing once. Material: peripheral blood. All receptors come from a woman in her 30s with acute or convalescent COVID-19.

The chain carries TRBV6-2 or TRBV6-3 and TRBJ1-6, with TRBD1 matching over 7 bases. Trimming at V came to 6 bases and at J to 3 bases, leaving 5 bases not matched to a gene. Germline V gene sequence: CDR1 MNHEY, CDR2 SVGEGT. This CDR3 comprises 15 residues. CDR3 sequence reads: CASSPRGNYNSPLHF. The CDR3 DNA is TGTGCCAGCAGCCCCAGGGGGAACTATAATTCACCCCTCCACTTT.

This clone occurred a few times. The V call is TRBV19, the J call TRBJ1-4; weak D call: TRBD1 (5 bases). Deletions cut 5 bases from V and 0 bases from J, with 16 bases between. The germline CDR1 and CDR2 sequences are LNHDA and SQIVND (reference sequence). CDR3 length: 17 amino acids. This CDR3 reads CASSLPSGRTTNEKLFF. The DNA for the CDR3 is TGTGCCAGTAGTCTGCCCTCAGGGAGGACAACTAATGAAAAACTGTTTTTT. Full variable domain (outside the CDR3, taken from reference TRBV19 and TRBJ1-4): DGGITQSPKYLFRKEGQNVTLSCEQNLNHDAMYWYRQDPGQGLRLIYYSQIVNDFQKGDIAEGYSVSREKKESFPLTVTSAQKNPTAFYLCASSLPSGRTTNEKLFFGSGTQLSVL.

This chain joins TRBV4-3 and TRBJ2-1; TRBD1 aligns across 7 bases. Per the germline V gene, CDR1 is LGHNA and CDR2 is YSLEER. CDR3 size: 14 residues. Losses at the gene ends were 2 bases for V and 7 bases for J; bases not matched to a gene: 5. CDR3 residues: CASSQTHRGNEQFF. DNA for the CDR3: TGCGCCAGCAGCCAAACCCACAGGGGAAATGAGCAGTTCTTC.

V and J are TRBV5-1 and TRBJ2-1; 8 bases map to TRBD1. The CDR3 spans 16 residues. With 6 bases clipped from V and 1 base from J, the junction kept 9 bases outside the gene matches. The germline CDR1 and CDR2 sequences are SGHRS and YFSETQ. CDR3 sequence (DNA): TGCGCCAGCACGAGGCTCCGACAGGGGTCCTACAATGAGCAGTTCTTC. This codes for CASTRLRQGSYNEQFF.

This sequence joins TRBV20-1 and TRBJ2-3; D is unclear. This CDR3 region has 14 residues. Germline V gives CDR1 DFQATT, CDR2 SNEGSKA (reference sequence). Trimming took 3 bases from V and 0 from J, leaving 10 bases between them. This CDR3 reads CSASWSTSTDTQYF. CDR3 nucleotide sequence: TGCAGTGCTAGTTGGTCTACTAGCACAGATACGCAGTATTTT.

The chain couples TRBV28 to TRBJ2-7, with TRBD2 as a possible D gene (5 bases). Deletions cut 8 bases from V and 4 bases from J, with 15 bases between. The germline CDR1 and CDR2 sequences are MDHEN and SYDVKM. The CDR3 consists of 13 residues. CDR3 bases: TGTGCCAGCTCGGACGGAGGACTTTACGAGCAGTACTTC. This gives the protein CASSDGGLYEQYF. Combining the CDR3 with reference TRBV28 and TRBJ2-7 gives the whole variable domain DVKVTQSSRYLVKRTGEKVFLECVQDMDHENMFWYRQDPGLGLRLIYFSYDVKMKEKGDIPEGYSVSREKKERFSLILESASTNQTSMYLCASSDGGLYEQYFGPGTRLTVT.

V is TRBV5-4 and J is TRBJ2-7, with 7 positions matching TRBD2. V dropped 2 bases and J dropped 0; count of bases not matched to a gene: 11. This CDR3 region has 17 residues. Germline V gene lookup returns CDR1 SGHNT and CDR2 YYREEE (reference sequence). CDR3 sequence (DNA): TGTGCCAGCAGCTTACCCCTTGTGGGGGGGAGCTCCTACGAGCAGTACTTC. This encodes CASSLPLVGGSSYEQYF. The variable domain in full, completed from reference TRBV5-4 and TRBJ2-7, reads ETGVTQSPTHLIKTRGQQVTLRCSSQSGHNTVSWYQQALGQGPQFIFQYYREEENGRGNFPPRFSGLQFPNYSSELNVNALELDDSALYLCASSLPLVGGSSYEQYFGPGTRLTVT.

V gene TRBV7-2 combines with J gene TRBJ1-2; the D is unclear. Looked up from germline, CDR1 is SGHTA and CDR2 is FQGNSA. The CDR3 is made up of 17 amino acids. V was clipped by 5 bases and J by 3 bases, with 22 bases between them. CDR3 amino acids: CASSQGGRVGLDYGYTF. The CDR3 DNA sequence: TGTGCCAGCAGCCAAGGTGGGAGGGTGGGATTGGACTATGGCTACACCTTC.

The chain combines TRBV30 with TRBJ2-7; 8 bases map to TRBD1. This CDR3 region has 13 residues. CDR1 and CDR2 (germline): GTSNPN, SVGIG (reference sequence). V dropped 1 base and J dropped 5; count of bases not matched to a gene: 4. The CDR3 is CAWSGTGINEQYF. CDR3 nucleotide sequence: TGTGCCTGGAGTGGGACAGGGATTAACGAGCAGTACTTC.

This CDR3 reads CASSPGQGKEETQYF. DNA for the CDR3: TGCGCCAGCAGCCCGGGACAGGGGAAGGAAGAGACCCAGTACTTC. This chain connects TRBV5-1 to TRBJ2-5; TRBD1 aligns across 10 bases. The CDR3 spans 15 residues. Germline V gene sequence: CDR1 SGHRS, CDR2 YFSETQ. V lost 4 bases and J lost 3; bases outside the gene matches: 6.

The rearrangement links TRBV14 to TRBJ2-7; TRBD1 matches 8 bases. The germline V gene encodes CDR1 SGHDN and CDR2 FVKESK. V shed 4 bases and J 3 bases; nucleotides not matched to a gene: 11. The CDR3 contains 16 residues. CDR3 region: CASSRKRGQGGYEQYF. The CDR3 DNA sequence: TGTGCCAGCAGCCGCAAAAGAGGACAGGGTGGCTACGAGCAGTACTTC.

This chain connects TRBV5-1 to TRBJ2-3; 7 bases match TRBD2. CDR3 length: 14 amino acids. Germline V gene sequence: CDR1 SGHRS, CDR2 YFSETQ. J was trimmed by 4 bases and V by 4 bases; bases with no gene match: 6. The CDR3 here is CASSMVGGADTQYF. DNA for the CDR3: TGCGCCAGCAGCATGGTTGGGGGGGCAGATACGCAGTATTTT.

The gene calls are TRBV28 and TRBJ1-4, with D hard to call. Germline V gene lookup returns CDR1 MDHEN and CDR2 SYDVKM. Trimming pared 5 bases from V and 0 bases from J, leaving 13 bases between. The CDR3 has 16 residues. The CDR3, as DNA: TGTGCCAGCAGTCCTGATTTGACTGCAACTAATGAAAAACTGTTTTTT. Its protein is CASSPDLTATNEKLFF.

The chain carries TRBV6-5 and TRBJ1-2; a possible D gene is TRBD1 (6 bases). V was cut by 6 bases and J by 8 bases, with 16 bases left in between. CDR3 length: 13 amino acids. The germline V gene has CDR1 MNHEY and CDR2 SVGAGI. This CDR3 reads CASRKQGFYGYTF. In nucleotides, the CDR3 is TGTGCCAGCAGGAAACAGGGCTTTTACGGCTACACCTTC.

The sample holds one count of this clone. Here the CDR3 DNA reads TGTGCCAGCAGTTTCGGGGGGGGAAACACCATATATTTT. Amino acids: CASSFGGGNTIYF. J is TRBJ1-3 and V is TRBV12-3 or TRBV12-4; the D gene is possibly TRBD1 (5 bases). V was pared by 3 bases and J by 4 bases, with 7 bases between. This CDR3 has 13 residues.

This clone was seen once. This chain links TRBV20-1 with TRBJ1-1, with TRBD1 identical over 9 bases. With 3 bases clipped from V and 5 bases from J, the junction kept 10 bases outside the gene matches. The CDR3 has 15 amino acids. Germline assignment: CDR1 DFQATT and CDR2 SNEGSKA (reference sequence). For the CDR3, the DNA is TGCAGTGCTAGTGGGACAGGGCAAGGGTGGACTGAAGCTTTCTTT. As protein: CSASGTGQGWTEAFF.

This chain connects TRBV14 to TRBJ2-3, with TRBD2 as a possible D gene (6 bases). V was cut by 3 bases and J by 6 bases, with 13 bases left in between. Germline-derived CDR1 and CDR2 are SGHDN and FVKESK. The CDR3 length is 14 residues. The CDR3 DNA follows: TGTGCCAGCAGCCATGATGGGAGGTGGGATACGCAGTATTTT. This translates into CASSHDGRWDTQYF.

The rearrangement links TRBV7-9 to TRBJ1-6; D is possibly TRBD1 (6 bases). V was trimmed by 5 bases and J by 7 bases, leaving 9 bases between them. From germline, CDR1 is SEHNR and CDR2 FQNEAQ (reference sequence). The CDR3 has 13 amino acids. The CDR3 loop is CASSERGNSPLHF. CDR3 coding DNA: TGTGCCAGCAGCGAAAGGGGGAATTCACCCCTCCACTTT. Looking up the rest from reference TRBV7-9 and TRBJ1-6 gives the full variable domain: DTGVSQNPRHKITKRGQNVTFRCDPISEHNRLYWYRQTLGQGPEFLTYFQNEAQLEKSRLLSDRFSAERPKGSFSTLEIQRTEQGDSAMYLCASSERGNSPLHFGNGTRLTVT.

The chain is built from TRBV7-2 and TRBJ2-5, with TRBD2 matching over 8 bases. V shed 1 base and J 7 bases; nucleotides not matched to a gene: 11. Germline values: CDR1 SGHTA, CDR2 FQGNSA. This CDR3 spans 16 amino acids. The CDR3 bases are TGTGCCAGCAGCTTAGGCGGGGGGAGGTTGGGAGGGACCCAGTACTTC. This translates into CASSLGGGRLGGTQYF.

The chain is built from TRBV30 and TRBJ2-7, with D tentatively TRBD1 (6 bases). V gave up 0 bases and J gave up 3 bases, with 12 bases separating them. The CDR3 is made up of 14 amino acids. CDR1 is GTSNPN and CDR2 is SVGIG in the germline V gene (reference sequence). Here the CDR3 DNA reads TGTGCCTGGAGTGTTGATGGGGGCATCTACGAGCAGTACTTC. Its protein product is CAWSVDGGIYEQYF. Supplemented by reference TRBV30 and TRBJ2-7, the full variable domain reads SQTIHQWPATLVQPVGSPLSLECTVEGTSNPNLYWYRQAAGRGLQLLFYSVGIGQISSEVPQNLSASRPQDRQFILSSKKLLLSDSGFYLCAWSVDGGIYEQYFGPGTRLTVT.

The chain links TRBV6-5 to TRBJ2-2; no reliable D call. Trimming left V 0 bases short and J 7 bases short, with 12 bases between. CDR1 MNHEY and CDR2 SVGAGI come from the germline V gene. The CDR3 is 15 amino acids. CDR3 sequence reads: CASSYSVTGFGELFF. In DNA, the CDR3 is TGTGCCAGCAGTTACTCGGTAACCGGGTTCGGGGAGCTGTTTTTT.

The chain carries TRBV27 and TRBJ2-7, with 8 nucleotides matching TRBD1. V was pared by 9 bases and J by 3 bases, with 4 bases of the junction left unmatched. Looked up from germline, CDR1 is MNHEY and CDR2 is SMNVEV (reference sequence). CDR3 size: 12 residues. The DNA of the CDR3 is TGTGCCAGGACAGGGGTGGACTACGAGCAGTACTTC. The encoded protein is CARTGVDYEQYF.

The CDR3 here is CAWIRQGITEAFF. CDR3 nucleotides: TGTGCCTGGATTCGGCAGGGGATCACTGAAGCTTTCTTT. The V call is TRBV30, the J call TRBJ1-1; a possible D gene is TRBD1 (6 bases). Per germline, CDR1 GTSNPN and CDR2 SVGIG (reference sequence). The ends were cut back, 4 bases at V and 4 bases at J, with 13 bases in the middle. The CDR3 totals 13 residues.

The chain has TRBV6-2 or TRBV6-3 and TRBJ2-2; D not resolved. Germline-derived CDR1 and CDR2 are MNHEY and SVGEGT. Trimming left V 6 bases short and J 9 bases short, with 8 bases between. This CDR3 is 11 amino acids long. CDR3 residues: CASSAPRELFF. The CDR3 DNA is TGTGCCAGCAGCGCGCCGCGGGAGCTGTTTTTT.

This chain connects TRBV9 to TRBJ1-6, with TRBD1 identical over 7 bases. The CDR3 extends over 15 amino acids. The ends lost 4 bases at V and 10 bases at J; junction bases unmatched: 11. The germline CDR1 and CDR2 sequences are SGDLS and YYNGEE. CDR3 DNA: TGTGCCAGCAGCTTTTCACAGGGGTTTGAATCACCCCTCCACTTT. It yields the protein CASSFSQGFESPLHF.

The chain recombines TRBV28 with TRBJ2-7, with D perhaps matching TRBD1 (6 bases). This CDR3 contains 14 residues. V was shortened by 8 bases and J by 3 bases, with 17 bases between the two germline ends. The V gene's germline CDR1 is MDHEN and CDR2 SYDVKM. CDR3 nucleotides: TGTGCCAGCTTGGGGGCAGGGGTTCTCTACGAGCAGTACTTC. Amino acid sequence: CASLGAGVLYEQYF.

The chain couples TRBV3-1 (or the pseudogene TRBV3-2) to TRBJ2-7, with TRBD2 identical over 10 bases. Germline loops: CDR1 LGHDT, CDR2 YNNKEL (reference sequence). This CDR3 region has 17 residues. The V gene end was trimmed by 1 base and the J gene end by 1 base; junction bases not matched to a gene: 7. CDR3 sequence: CASSQGLAGAQSYEQYF. The CDR3 DNA reads as TGTGCCAGCAGCCAAGGGCTAGCGGGGGCCCAATCCTACGAGCAGTACTTC.